Presented here are 18 T cell receptor beta chains from one specimen sequenced in a study of blood T cell repertoires in COVID-19 (dated by TCRdb to 2019 to 2021). Library generation was performed with the immunoSEQ multiplex PCR assay. Entries here come from immuneACCESS through TCRdb and include only in-frame sequences with V and J called. Some clones fail to appear in such tables; in the studies checked, an unresolved V gene covers under half of the shortfall, and the cause of the remainder is unknown. The sample table holds 150,000 or so clones, of which roughly 89% were seen once. Roughly 1.5% of the sample rests with the top ten. Sequenced material: peripheral blood. Receptors originate from a woman aged 50 to 60 with acute or convalescent COVID-19.

Only one count was recorded for this clone. The genes are TRBV7-9 and TRBJ2-5, with TRBD2 as a possible D gene (5 bases). This CDR3 has 14 amino acids. Germline V gives CDR1 SEHNR, CDR2 FQNEAQ (reference sequence). Trimming stripped 5 bases from V and 3 bases from J, with 13 bases between. The CDR3 sequence is CASSRRVSEETQYF. As DNA, the CDR3 is TGTGCCAGCAGCCGGCGGGTCAGCGAAGAGACCCAGTACTTC.

The chain employs TRBV19 and TRBJ2-3, with D possibly being TRBD1 (5 bases). The germline CDR1 and CDR2 sequences are LNHDA and SQIVND (reference sequence). This CDR3 is built from 15 residues. Trimming removed 1 base from V and 4 bases from J, with 12 bases in between. The CDR3 protein is CASSIGQGGADTQYF. The CDR3, as DNA: TGTGCCAGTAGTATAGGCCAGGGCGGCGCAGATACGCAGTATTTT.

V is TRBV10-3 and J is TRBJ1-5; maybe TRBD1 (5 bases). CDR1 and CDR2 (germline): ENHRY, SYGVKD. Trimming took off 0 bases at V and 10 bases at J, with 13 bases between the two ends. This CDR3 has 14 amino acids. Here the CDR3 reads CAISESTGDGPQHF. The CDR3 coding sequence is TGTGCCATCAGTGAGTCGACGGGGGACGGACCCCAGCATTTT.

The chain combines TRBV1 with TRBJ2-1; the table's D call TRBD2 went unverified against the DNA. TRBV1 corresponds to a pseudogene. CDR3 length: 15 residues. The CDR3, as DNA: TGCACCAGCAGCCGGGCGGGGGGGCCTACCAATGAGCAGTTCTTC. It specifies CTSSRAGGPTNEQFF.

This chain connects TRBV30 to TRBJ1-4, with unresolved D. CDR3 length equals 13 residues. The V end lost 1 base, the J end lost 8 bases, and 11 bases lay between the germline ends. Germline V gene data show CDR1 as GTSNPN and CDR2 as SVGIG (reference sequence). CDR3 amino acids: CAWSAGNSEKLFF. DNA of the CDR3: TGTGCCTGGAGTGCCGGGAACTCCGAAAAACTGTTTTTT.

The chain is built from TRBV7-9 and TRBJ1-5, with 7 positions matching TRBD1. Germline V gives CDR1 SEHNR, CDR2 FQNEAQ (reference sequence). J gave up 7 bases and V 2 bases, and 5 bases lay outside the gene matches. The CDR3 is 14 residues long. The CDR3 DNA sequence: TGTGCCAGCAGCTTACCAGGGGGGATGCAGCCCCAGCATTTT. Its protein is CASSLPGGMQPQHF.

This sequence joins TRBV3-1 (or the pseudogene TRBV3-2) and TRBJ1-1; the match to TRBD1 covers 8 bases. The CDR3 is 12 amino acids. Germline-derived CDR1 and CDR2 are LGHDT and YNNKEL (reference sequence). V lost 4 bases to trimming and J lost 11 bases; unmatched junction nucleotides: 6. This CDR3 reads CASSRRTGWAFF. As DNA, the CDR3 is TGTGCCAGCAGCCGTCGGACAGGGTGGGCTTTCTTT.

The genes are TRBV6-5 and TRBJ2-7, with 8 bases aligning to TRBD1. The V gene end was trimmed by 2 bases and the J gene end by 5 bases; junction bases not matched to a gene: 2. CDR3 size: 13 residues. Germline V CDR1 and CDR2: MNHEY, SVGAGI. The CDR3 coding sequence is TGTGCCAGCAGTTACAACAGGGGGGACGAGCAGTACTTC. This sequence encodes CASSYNRGDEQYF.

CDR3 DNA: TGTGCCACCAGTGATATTAGTTTCACTGAAGCTTTCTTT. Encoded protein: CATSDISFTEAFF. The chain couples TRBV24-1 to TRBJ1-1; D ambiguous. V was clipped by 3 bases and J by 4 bases, with 8 bases between them. Looked up from germline, CDR1 is KGHDR and CDR2 is SFDVKD. This CDR3 is built from 13 residues.

The CDR3 DNA follows: TGTGCCAGCAGCCAAGCTAGGTTCACCGGGGAGCTGTTTTTT. This sequence encodes CASSQARFTGELFF. The chain is built from TRBV7-2 and TRBJ2-2; unclear D gene. V lost 5 bases, J lost 4 bases, and 11 bases lay in between. CDR3 length equals 14 residues. In germline, CDR1 is SGHTA, CDR2 FQGNSA.

This sequence joins TRBV14 and TRBJ2-2; 8 bases line up with TRBD1. Germline V gene data show CDR1 as SGHDN and CDR2 as FVKESK. The CDR3 runs 16 residues. Trimming at V came to 0 bases and at J to 3 bases, leaving 3 bases not matched to a gene. DNA for the CDR3: TGTGCCAGCAGCCAAGAAGGGACAGGACACACCGGGGAGCTGTTTTTT. It specifies CASSQEGTGHTGELFF.

This sequence joins TRBV4-3 and TRBJ1-5; possibly TRBD1 for D (6 bases). Trimming took off 4 bases at V and 6 bases at J, with 13 bases between the two ends. The V gene's germline CDR1 is LGHNA and CDR2 YSLEER. CDR3 size: 14 residues. The CDR3 loop reads CASSRGRGGQPQHF. The CDR3 nucleotides are TGCGCCAGCAGCCGGGGCAGGGGTGGTCAGCCCCAGCATTTT.

V usage is TRBV7-2 and J usage is TRBJ2-3; D is undetermined. Germline values: CDR1 SGHTA, CDR2 FQGNSA. V was clipped by 5 bases and J by 0 bases, with 15 bases between them. The CDR3 runs 16 residues. The CDR3 region is CASSTRLATSTDTQYF. CDR3 sequence (DNA): TGTGCCAGCAGCACGAGACTGGCTACTAGCACAGATACGCAGTATTTT.

This chain joins TRBV2 and TRBJ2-7; a weak D match, TRBD1 (6 bases). The V end lost 7 bases, the J end lost 1 base, and 11 bases lay between the germline ends. Germline-derived CDR1 and CDR2 are SNHLY and FYNNEI. This CDR3 comprises 13 residues. CDR3 loop: CASKPGQSYEQYF. CDR3 sequence (DNA): TGTGCCAGCAAACCCGGACAGTCCTACGAGCAGTACTTC.

The chain couples TRBV12-3 or TRBV12-4 to TRBJ2-7; no firm D call. The CDR3 is 13 residues long. Deletions cut 3 bases from V and 7 bases from J, with 13 bases between. The CDR3 DNA follows: TGTGCCAGCAGTTTTGGGCGAGTTGGGGAGCAGTACTTC. Its protein product is CASSFGRVGEQYF.

V is TRBV7-9 and J is TRBJ1-5, with 9 positions matching TRBD1. Germline CDR1 and CDR2: SEHNR and FQNEAQ (reference sequence). Trimming cost V 5 bases and J 6 bases; bases outside gene matches: 5. The CDR3 loop spans 14 amino acids. Written as DNA, the CDR3 is TGTGCCAGCAGCCCACAGGGGGCTAGTCAGCCCCAGCATTTT. Amino acids: CASSPQGASQPQHF.

This chain joins TRBV11-3 and TRBJ1-1; 7 nucleotides match TRBD1. Germline V lookup: CDR1 SGHNT, CDR2 YENEEA. The CDR3 has 14 residues. The J segment lost 6 bases and the V segment lost 9 bases, leaving 13 bases of the junction unmatched. In DNA form, the CDR3 reads TGTGCCAGTCGTCGACAGGGTGCCTTCTCTGAAGCTTTCTTT. This gives the protein CASRRQGAFSEAFF.

The chain is built from TRBV7-2 and TRBJ2-7; tentatively, D is TRBD2 (6 bases). The CDR3 covers 15 residues. The ends were cut back, 0 bases at V and 4 bases at J, with 13 bases in the middle. The germline gives CDR1 SGHTA, CDR2 FQGNSA. The DNA of the CDR3 is TGTGCCAGCAGCTTAGCTGGGGGAGGTATGTACGAGCAGTACTTC. Encoded protein: CASSLAGGGMYEQYF.